A selection of T cell receptor beta chains follows, all from one sample in a study of Graves' ophthalmopathy and Graves' hyperthyroidism. TCRdb recomputed calls from the multiplex PCR reads with MiXCR, one row per CDR3 protein. The data contain roughly 610,000 distinct CDR3 sequences, roughly 20% of them singletons. The material sequenced was peripheral blood. Source of these receptors: a woman between 18 and 30 years old with stable Graves' hyperthyroidism. Some clones in this sample may be carry-over from other donors' samples. Both conserved end residues are part of each CDR3. D genes are given only for firm matches. Clone size is stated in some rows and not others, as once, few, many or a class when expanded.

D gene | J gene | V gene | clone size | CDR3 protein | CDR3 DNA
NA | TRBJ2-7 | TRBV27 | NA | CASSDLNYEQYF | TGTGCCAGCAGTGACCTAAACTACGAGCAGTACTTC
TRBD1 | TRBJ2-7 | TRBV6-1 | NA | CASSARSGTGGREQYF | TGTGCCAGCAGTGCCCGCTCCGGGACAGGGGGAAGGGAGCAGTACTTC
NA | TRBJ2-7 | TRBV28 | many | CASSPLLGGYEQYF | TGTGCCAGCAGTCCCCTCCTCGGGGGCTACGAGCAGTACTTC
NA | TRBJ1-6 | TRBV6-1 | few | CASSETWTGDSPLHF | TGTGCCAGCAGTGAAACTTGGACCGGCGATTCACCCCTCCACTTT
NA | TRBJ1-1 | TRBV7-9 | many | CASSLKSVTEAFF | TGTGCCAGCAGCTTAAAGTCCGTCACTGAAGCTTTCTTT
NA | TRBJ2-6 | TRBV5-1 | many | CASSLQGSGANVLTF | TGCGCCAGCAGCTTACAGGGCTCTGGGGCCAACGTCCTGACTTTC
NA | TRBJ1-5 | TRBV19 | few | CASTRVSNQPQHF | TGTGCCTCCACCAGGGTTAGCAATCAGCCCCAGCATTTT
NA | TRBJ2-7 | TRBV10-3 | many | CAIRNSLGYEQYF | TGTGCCATCAGGAACAGCCTCGGGTACGAGCAGTACTTC
NA | TRBJ2-7 | TRBV2 | NA | CASSERRTASYEQYF | TGTGCCAGCAGTGAAAGGCGGACGGCCTCCTACGAGCAGTACTTC
TRBD1 | TRBJ1-2 | TRBV3-1 | once | CASSQAPGTGGNGYTF | TGTGCCAGCAGCCAAGCCCCCGGGACAGGGGGCAATGGCTACACCTTC
NA | TRBJ2-7 | TRBV12-3/TRBV12-4 | NA | CASSLLGGAYEQYF | TGTGCCAGCAGTTTGTTAGGGGGGGCCTACGAGCAGTACTTC
NA | TRBJ1-1 | TRBV7-2 | many | CASSFSRGTEAFF | TGTGCCAGCAGCTTCTCTCGGGGGACTGAAGCTTTCTTT
NA | TRBJ2-7 | TRBV11-2 | many | CASSPPGQPLYEQYF | TGTGCCAGCAGTCCTCCGGGACAACCGCTCTACGAGCAGTACTTC
TRBD1 | TRBJ1-2 | TRBV10-1 | few | CASSESRGKANYGYTF | TGCGCCAGCAGTGAGTCCAGGGGGAAAGCTAACTATGGCTACACCTTC
NA | TRBJ1-1 | TRBV27 | many | CASSLRTVGNTEAFF | TGTGCCAGCAGTCTAAGGACAGTCGGGAACACTGAAGCTTTCTTT
NA | TRBJ1-1 | TRBV12-3/TRBV12-4 | many | CASSPDGVDTEAFF | TGTGCCAGCAGTCCCGATGGTGTAGACACTGAAGCTTTCTTT